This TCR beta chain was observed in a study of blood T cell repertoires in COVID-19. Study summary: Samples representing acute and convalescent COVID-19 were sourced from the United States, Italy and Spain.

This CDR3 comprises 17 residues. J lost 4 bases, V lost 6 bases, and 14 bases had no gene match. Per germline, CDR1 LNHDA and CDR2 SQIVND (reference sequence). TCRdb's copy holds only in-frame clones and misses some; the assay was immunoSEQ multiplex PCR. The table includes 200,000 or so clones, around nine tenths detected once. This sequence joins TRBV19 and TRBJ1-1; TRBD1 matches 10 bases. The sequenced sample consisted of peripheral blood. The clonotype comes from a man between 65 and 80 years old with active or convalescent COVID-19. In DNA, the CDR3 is TGTGCCAGTAGGGTTTCGGGACAGGGGTATTGGGTCACTGAAGCTTTCTTT. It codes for CASRVSGQGYWVTEAFF.